This TCR beta chain was identified during a study of CD8+ T cells in alopecia areata. At the level of the study: Treated patients took oral tofacitinib at 5 to 10 mg twice daily. Tofacitinib treatment spanned 6 to 18 months, with 6 months off drug afterward.

Germline V lookup: CDR1 MNHEY, CDR2 SVGAGI. The CDR3 contains 14 residues. Trimming removed 6 bases at V and 5 bases at J, with 16 bases between. Lesional scalp tissue (obtained by punch biopsy) and peripheral blood were collected from alopecia areata patients. Study conclusions and caveats: When scalp samples are sequenced, resident alphabeta T cells of normal skin are also captured.

In regard to this clone: Its antigen is as yet unknown.

Once RNA had been extracted, it was reverse transcribed into cDNA to act as the sequencing template. Assay: immunoSEQ multiplex PCR; the TCRdb copy retains only in-frame clones and omits some. The table has 220,000 or so clones, around three fifths seen once. The chain combines TRBV6-5 with TRBJ1-2; a weak D match, TRBD1 (5 bases). The sequencing here drew on CD4+ T cells sorted from blood, taken at week 0. The source of this sequence is a human donor with alopecia areata. CDR3 DNA: TGTGCCAGCAGACCCCTCGCAGGGCTATATGGCTACACCTTC. This codes for CASRPLAGLYGYTF.